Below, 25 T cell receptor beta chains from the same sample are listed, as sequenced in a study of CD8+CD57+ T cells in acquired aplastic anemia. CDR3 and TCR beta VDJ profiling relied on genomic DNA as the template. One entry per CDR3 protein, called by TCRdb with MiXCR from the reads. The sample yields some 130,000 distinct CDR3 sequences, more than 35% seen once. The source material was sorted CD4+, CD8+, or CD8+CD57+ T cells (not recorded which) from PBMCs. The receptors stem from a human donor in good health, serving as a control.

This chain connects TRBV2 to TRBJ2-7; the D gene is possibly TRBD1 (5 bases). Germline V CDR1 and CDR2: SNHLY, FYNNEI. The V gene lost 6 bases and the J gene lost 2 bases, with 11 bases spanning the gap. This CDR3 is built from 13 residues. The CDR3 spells CASRPDMPYEQYF. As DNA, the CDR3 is TGTGCCAGCAGGCCGGACATGCCCTACGAGCAGTACTTC.

The DNA for the CDR3 is TGCGCCAGCAGGAATCGACAGGTTGATGGCTACACCTTC. Residues: CASRNRQVDGYTF. The genes are TRBV10-1 and TRBJ1-2; D is perhaps TRBD1 (6 bases). CDR1 is WNHNN, CDR2 SYGVQD, per germline (reference sequence). The CDR3 spans 13 residues. The V gene lost 6 bases and the J gene lost 6 bases, with 14 bases spanning the gap.

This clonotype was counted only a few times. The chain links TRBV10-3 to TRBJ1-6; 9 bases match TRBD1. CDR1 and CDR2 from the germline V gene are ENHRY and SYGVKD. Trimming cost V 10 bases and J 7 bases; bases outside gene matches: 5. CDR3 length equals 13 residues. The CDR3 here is CANSGTGNSPLHF. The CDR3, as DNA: TGTGCCAACTCCGGGACAGGGAATTCACCCCTCCACTTT.

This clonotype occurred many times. The CDR3 region is CASSTGTYSEQFF. The CDR3, as DNA: TGCGCCAGCAGCACCGGGACATATTCTGAGCAGTTCTTC. V gene TRBV10-1 combines with J gene TRBJ2-1; maybe TRBD1 (6 bases). Germline CDR1 and CDR2: WNHNN and SYGVQD (reference sequence). The CDR3 loop spans 13 amino acids. V lost 6 bases and J 9 bases, leaving 15 bases between the germline ends.

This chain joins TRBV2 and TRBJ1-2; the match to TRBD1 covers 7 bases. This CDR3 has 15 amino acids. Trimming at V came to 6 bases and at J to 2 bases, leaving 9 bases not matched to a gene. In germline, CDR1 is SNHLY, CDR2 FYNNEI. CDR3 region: CASRNNRGPNYGYTF. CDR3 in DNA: TGTGCCAGCAGAAATAACAGGGGACCAAACTATGGCTACACCTTC.

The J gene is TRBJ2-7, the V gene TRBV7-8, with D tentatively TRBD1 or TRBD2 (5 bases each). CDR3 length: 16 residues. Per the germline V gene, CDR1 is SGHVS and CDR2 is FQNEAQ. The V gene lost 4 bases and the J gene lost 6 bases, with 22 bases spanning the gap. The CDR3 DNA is TGTGCCAGCAGCTCCGACCCGGACACCCTGAGGGTCGAGCAGTACTTC. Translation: CASSSDPDTLRVEQYF. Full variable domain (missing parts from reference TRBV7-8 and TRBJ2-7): GAGVSQSPRYKVAKRGQDVALRCDPISGHVSLFWYQQALGQGPEFLTYFQNEAQLDKSGLPSDRFFAERPEGSVSTLKIQRTQQEDSAVYLCASSSDPDTLRVEQYFGPGTRLTVT.

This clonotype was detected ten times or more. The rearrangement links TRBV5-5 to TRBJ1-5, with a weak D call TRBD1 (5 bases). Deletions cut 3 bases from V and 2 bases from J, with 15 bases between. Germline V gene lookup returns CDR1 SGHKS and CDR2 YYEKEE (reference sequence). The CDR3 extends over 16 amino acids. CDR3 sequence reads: CASSWGSDVGNQPQHF. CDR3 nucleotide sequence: TGTGCCAGCAGCTGGGGGTCTGACGTTGGCAATCAGCCCCAGCATTTT.

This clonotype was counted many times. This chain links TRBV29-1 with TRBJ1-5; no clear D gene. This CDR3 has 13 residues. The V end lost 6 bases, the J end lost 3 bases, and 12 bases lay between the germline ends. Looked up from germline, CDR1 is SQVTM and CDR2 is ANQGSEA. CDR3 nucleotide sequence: TGCAGCGTCTCAACGGAAGCCAATCAGCCCCAGCATTTT. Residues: CSVSTEANQPQHF.

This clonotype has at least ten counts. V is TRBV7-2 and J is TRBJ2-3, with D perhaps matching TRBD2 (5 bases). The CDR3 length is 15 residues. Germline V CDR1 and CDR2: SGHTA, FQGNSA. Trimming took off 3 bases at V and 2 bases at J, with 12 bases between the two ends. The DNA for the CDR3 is TGTGCCAGCAGCTTCTCCGGGGTCATCACAGATACGCAGTATTTT. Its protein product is CASSFSGVITDTQYF.

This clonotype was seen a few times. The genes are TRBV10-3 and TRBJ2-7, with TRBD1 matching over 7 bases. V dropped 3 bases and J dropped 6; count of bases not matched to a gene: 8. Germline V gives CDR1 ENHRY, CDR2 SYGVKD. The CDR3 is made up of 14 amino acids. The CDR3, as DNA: TGTGCCATCAGTGATACAGGGGAACGAGGCGAGCAGTACTTC. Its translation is CAISDTGERGEQYF.

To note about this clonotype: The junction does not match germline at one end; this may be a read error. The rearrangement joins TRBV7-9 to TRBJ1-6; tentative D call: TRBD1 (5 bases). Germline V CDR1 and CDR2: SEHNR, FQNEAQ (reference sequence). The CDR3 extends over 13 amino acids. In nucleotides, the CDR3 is TGCGCCAGCAGCCAAAGGGGTAATTCACCCCTCCACTTT. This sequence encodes CASSQRGNSPLHF.

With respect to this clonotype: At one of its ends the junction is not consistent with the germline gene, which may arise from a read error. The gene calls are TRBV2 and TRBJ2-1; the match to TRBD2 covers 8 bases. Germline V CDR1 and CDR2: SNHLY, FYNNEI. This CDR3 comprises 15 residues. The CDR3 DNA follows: TGTGCCATCAGTGGAACTAGCGGACTTACCAATGAGCAGTTCTTC. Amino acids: CAISGTSGLTNEQFF.

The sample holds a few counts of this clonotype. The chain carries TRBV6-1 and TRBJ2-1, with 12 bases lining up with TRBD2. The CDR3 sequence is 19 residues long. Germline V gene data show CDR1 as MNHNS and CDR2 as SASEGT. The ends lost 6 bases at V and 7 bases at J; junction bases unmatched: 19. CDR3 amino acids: CASRPPGLAGAGGSNEQFF. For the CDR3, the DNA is TGTGCCAGCAGGCCGCCGGGACTAGCGGGTGCCGGGGGCTCAAATGAGCAGTTCTTC.

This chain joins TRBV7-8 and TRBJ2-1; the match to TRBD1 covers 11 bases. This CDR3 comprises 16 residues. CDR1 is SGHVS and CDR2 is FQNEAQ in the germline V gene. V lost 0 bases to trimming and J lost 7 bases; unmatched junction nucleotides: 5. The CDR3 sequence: CASSLALGQGGNEQFF. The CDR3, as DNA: TGTGCCAGCAGCTTAGCGTTGGGACAGGGGGGGAATGAGCAGTTCTTC.

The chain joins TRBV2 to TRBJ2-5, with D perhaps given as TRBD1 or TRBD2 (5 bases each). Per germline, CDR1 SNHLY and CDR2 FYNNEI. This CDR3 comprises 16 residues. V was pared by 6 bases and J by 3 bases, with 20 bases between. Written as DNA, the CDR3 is TGTGCCAGCAGAAAAAAGTCCGGGACGACAAAAGAGACCCAGTACTTC. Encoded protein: CASRKKSGTTKETQYF.

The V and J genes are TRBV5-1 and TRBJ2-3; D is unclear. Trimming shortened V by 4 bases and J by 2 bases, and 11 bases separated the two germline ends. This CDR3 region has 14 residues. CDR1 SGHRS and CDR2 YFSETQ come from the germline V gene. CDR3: CASSEGYPTDTQYF. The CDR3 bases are TGCGCCAGCAGCGAAGGCTACCCCACAGATACGCAGTATTTT.

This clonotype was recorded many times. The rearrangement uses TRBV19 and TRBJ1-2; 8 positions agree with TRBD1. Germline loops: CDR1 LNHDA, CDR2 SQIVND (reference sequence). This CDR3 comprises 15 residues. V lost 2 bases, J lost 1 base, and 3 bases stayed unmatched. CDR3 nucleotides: TGTGCCAGTAGTATACTACAGGGGGGTAACTATGGCTACACCTTC. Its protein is CASSILQGGNYGYTF.

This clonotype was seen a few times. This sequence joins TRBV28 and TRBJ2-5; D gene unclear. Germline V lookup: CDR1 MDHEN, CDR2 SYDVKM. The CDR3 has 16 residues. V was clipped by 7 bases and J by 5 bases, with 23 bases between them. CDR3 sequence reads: CASNRLGFRFNETQYF. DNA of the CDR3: TGTGCCAGCAACCGTTTGGGGTTTCGGTTCAATGAGACCCAGTACTTC.

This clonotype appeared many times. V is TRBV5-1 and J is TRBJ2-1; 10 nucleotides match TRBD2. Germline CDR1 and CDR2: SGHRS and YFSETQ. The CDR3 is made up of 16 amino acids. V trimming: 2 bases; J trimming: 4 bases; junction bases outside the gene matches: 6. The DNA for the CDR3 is TGCGCCAGCAGCTTAAGCGGGAGGGCCGTTTACAATGAGCAGTTCTTC. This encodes CASSLSGRAVYNEQFF. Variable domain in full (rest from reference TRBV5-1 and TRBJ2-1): KAGVTQTPRYLIKTRGQQVTLSCSPISGHRSVSWYQQTPGQGLQFLFEYFSETQRNKGNFPGRFSGRQFSNSRSEMNVSTLELGDSALYLCASSLSGRAVYNEQFFGPGTRLTVL.

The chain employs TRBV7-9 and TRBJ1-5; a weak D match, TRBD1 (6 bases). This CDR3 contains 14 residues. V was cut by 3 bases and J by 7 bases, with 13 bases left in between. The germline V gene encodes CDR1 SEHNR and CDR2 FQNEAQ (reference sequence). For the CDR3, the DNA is TGTGCCAGCAGCTTGACAGGAGATGGGCAGCCCCAGCATTTT. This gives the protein CASSLTGDGQPQHF.

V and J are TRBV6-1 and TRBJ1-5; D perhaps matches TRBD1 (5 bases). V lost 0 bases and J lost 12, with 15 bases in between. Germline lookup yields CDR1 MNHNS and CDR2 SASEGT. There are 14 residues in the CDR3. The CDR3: CASSEAPSGTHQHF. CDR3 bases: TGTGCCAGCAGTGAAGCTCCGTCGGGGACCCACCAGCATTTT.

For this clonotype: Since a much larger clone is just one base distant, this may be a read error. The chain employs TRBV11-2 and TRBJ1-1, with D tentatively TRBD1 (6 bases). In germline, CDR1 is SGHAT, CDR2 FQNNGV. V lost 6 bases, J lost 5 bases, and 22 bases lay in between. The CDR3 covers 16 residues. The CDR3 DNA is TGTGCCAGCAGTCTCTTACCGACAGGCAAGGGGACTGAAGCTTTCTTT. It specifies CASSLLPTGKGTEAFF.

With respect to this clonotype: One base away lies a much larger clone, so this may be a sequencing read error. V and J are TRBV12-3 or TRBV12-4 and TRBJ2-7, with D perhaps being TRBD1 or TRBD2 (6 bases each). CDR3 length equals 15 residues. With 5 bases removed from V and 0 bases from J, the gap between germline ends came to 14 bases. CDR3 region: CASSTAGGDSYEQYF. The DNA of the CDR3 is TGTGCCAGCAGTACCGCCGGGGGCGACTCCTACGAGCAGTACTTC.

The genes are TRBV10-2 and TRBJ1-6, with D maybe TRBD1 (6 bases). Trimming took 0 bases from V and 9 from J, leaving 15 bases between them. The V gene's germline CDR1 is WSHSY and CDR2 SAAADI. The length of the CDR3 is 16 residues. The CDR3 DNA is TGCGCCAGCAGTGAGTCAGCGGGAACAGGGCTTTCACCCCTCCACTTT. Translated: CASSESAGTGLSPLHF.

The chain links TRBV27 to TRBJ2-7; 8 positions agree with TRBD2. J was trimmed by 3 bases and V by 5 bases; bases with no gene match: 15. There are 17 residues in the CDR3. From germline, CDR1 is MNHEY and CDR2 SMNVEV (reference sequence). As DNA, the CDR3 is TGTGCCAGCAGTGCAGCCCCTTATTACGGGAGGGACTACGAGCAGTACTTC. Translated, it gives CASSAAPYYGRDYEQYF.